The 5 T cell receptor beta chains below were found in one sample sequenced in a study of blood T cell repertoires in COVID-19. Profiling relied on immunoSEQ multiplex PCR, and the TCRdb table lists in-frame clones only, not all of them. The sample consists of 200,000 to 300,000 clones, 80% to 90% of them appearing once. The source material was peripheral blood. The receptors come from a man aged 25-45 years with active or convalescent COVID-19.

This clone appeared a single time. The CDR3 loop reads CASSYSSRTNEKLFF. Here the CDR3 DNA reads TGTGCCAGCAGTTACTCGTCTAGAACTAATGAAAAACTGTTTTTT. The chain is built from TRBV6-5 and TRBJ1-4, with D unclear. Germline V CDR1 and CDR2: MNHEY, SVGAGI. The CDR3 consists of 15 residues. V lost 0 bases to trimming and J lost 1 base, with 6 bases between them.

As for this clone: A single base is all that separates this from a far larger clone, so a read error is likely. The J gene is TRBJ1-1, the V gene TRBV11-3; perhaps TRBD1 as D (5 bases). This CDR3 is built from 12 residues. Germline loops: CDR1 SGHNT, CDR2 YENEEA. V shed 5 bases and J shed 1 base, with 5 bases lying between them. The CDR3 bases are TGTGCCAGCAGCACAGGGAACACTGAAGCTTTCTTT. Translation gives CASSTGNTEAFF.

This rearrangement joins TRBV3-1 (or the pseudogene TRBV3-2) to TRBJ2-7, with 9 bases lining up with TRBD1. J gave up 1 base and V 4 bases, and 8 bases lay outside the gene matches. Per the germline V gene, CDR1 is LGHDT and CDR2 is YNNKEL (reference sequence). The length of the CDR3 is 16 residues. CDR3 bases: TGTGCCAGCAGCCTCCACCCCGGGACAGGGTCCTACGAGCAGTACTTC. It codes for CASSLHPGTGSYEQYF.

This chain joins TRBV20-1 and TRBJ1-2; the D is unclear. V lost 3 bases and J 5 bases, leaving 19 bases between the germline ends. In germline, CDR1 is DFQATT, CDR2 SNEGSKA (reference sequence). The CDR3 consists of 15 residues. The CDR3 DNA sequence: TGCAGTGCTAGTGGCCCCTTCGGGTTAGATTATGGCTACACCTTC. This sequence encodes CSASGPFGLDYGYTF.

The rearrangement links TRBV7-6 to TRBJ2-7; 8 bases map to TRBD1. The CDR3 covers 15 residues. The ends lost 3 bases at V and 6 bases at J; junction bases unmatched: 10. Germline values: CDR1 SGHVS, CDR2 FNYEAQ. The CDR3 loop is CASSFLRTGLGEQYF. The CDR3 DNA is TGTGCCAGCAGCTTTTTGAGGACAGGGTTGGGCGAGCAGTACTTC.